Below, 19 T cell receptor beta chains from the same sample are listed, as sequenced in a study of technical replicates of blood from several donors. Measured with immunoSEQ multiplex PCR; TCRdb has only the in-frame clones, and not every one. This table has 60,000 to 90,000 clones, roughly 96% appearing once. The sequencing input was T cells isolated from PBMCs. The receptors were gathered from a human donor in good health.

The rearrangement joins TRBV27 to TRBJ2-7, with TRBD2 matching 11 bases. This CDR3 region has 18 residues. The germline V gene has CDR1 MNHEY and CDR2 SMNVEV (reference sequence). The ends lost 1 base at V and 7 bases at J; junction bases unmatched: 15. CDR3 DNA sequence: TGTGCCAGCAGTTTATTTTCGGTTGCTAGCGGGGGGCCGGAAGAGCAGTACTTC. The encoded protein is CASSLFSVASGGPEEQYF.

V and J are TRBV4-2 and TRBJ2-7; 7 positions match TRBD1. The CDR3 totals 15 residues. Unmatched junction bases numbered 9, after V lost 4 bases and J lost 3 bases. The germline CDR1 and CDR2 sequences are LGHNA and YNFKEQ. The CDR3 spells CASSPPGQALYEQYF. DNA of the CDR3: TGTGCCAGCAGCCCCCCCGGACAGGCCCTCTACGAGCAGTACTTC.

The rearrangement links TRBV2 to TRBJ1-5; TRBD1 matches 9 bases. Germline CDR1 and CDR2: SNHLY and FYNNEI. The CDR3 contains 18 residues. J gave up 3 bases and V 4 bases, and 13 bases lay outside the gene matches. CDR3 nucleotide sequence: TGTGCCAGCAGTGGGGGCCTGGGGACAGGGACGAACAATCAGCCCCAGCATTTT. Translating gives CASSGGLGTGTNNQPQHF.

The chain employs TRBV11-2 and TRBJ2-7; D is unresolved. The germline V gene encodes CDR1 SGHAT and CDR2 FQNNGV. Trimming stripped 1 base from V and 3 bases from J, with 4 bases between. The CDR3 is 12 amino acids. Here the CDR3 reads CASSLASYEQYF. For the CDR3, the DNA is TGTGCCAGCAGCTTAGCTAGCTACGAGCAGTACTTC.

The CDR3 nucleotides are TGTGCCAGCAGCCGGACTAGCGGGCACACCGGGGAGCTGTTTTTT. It yields the protein CASSRTSGHTGELFF. This sequence joins TRBV6-5 and TRBJ2-2, with TRBD2 matching 11 bases. J gave up 3 bases and V 6 bases, and 3 bases lay outside the gene matches. The CDR3 extends over 15 amino acids. The germline gives CDR1 MNHEY, CDR2 SVGAGI.

This chain uses TRBV7-9 with TRBJ2-1; D perhaps matches TRBD2 (7 bases). The length of the CDR3 is 15 residues. CDR1 SEHNR and CDR2 FQNEAQ come from the germline V gene (reference sequence). Between the trimmed V and J ends, which lost 7 bases and 0 bases, there was a span of 13 bases. CDR3 residues: CASTGGGGSYNEQFF. The CDR3 DNA is TGTGCCAGCACCGGAGGGGGGGGCTCCTACAATGAGCAGTTCTTC.

The gene calls are TRBV27 and TRBJ2-7; maybe TRBD1 (5 bases). Germline loops: CDR1 MNHEY, CDR2 SMNVEV (reference sequence). Trimming shortened V by 6 bases and J by 5 bases, and 17 bases separated the two germline ends. This CDR3 is built from 14 residues. The CDR3 coding sequence is TGTGCCAGCAGCCTACGAGAATCAGGGCACGAGCAGTACTTC. Protein sequence: CASSLRESGHEQYF.

V gene TRBV5-4 combines with J gene TRBJ2-7; no definite D call. Deletions cut 1 base from V and 2 bases from J, with 10 bases between. The CDR3 sequence is 14 residues long. CDR1 SGHNT and CDR2 YYREEE come from the germline V gene (reference sequence). DNA of the CDR3: TGTGCCAGCAGCTTGCCTAGTAGTACCTACGAGCAGTACTTC. Translating gives CASSLPSSTYEQYF.

This sequence joins TRBV4-1 and TRBJ1-2, with D possibly being TRBD1 (5 bases). Germline CDR1 is MGHRA and CDR2 is YSYEKL. Trimming took 1 base from V and 7 from J, leaving 10 bases between them. The CDR3 sequence is 13 residues long. The CDR3, as DNA: TGCGCCAGCAGCCAAGTGGGACTTGGTGGCTACACCTTC. Protein: CASSQVGLGGYTF.

This sequence joins TRBV15 and TRBJ1-5, with 10 nucleotides matching TRBD1. CDR1 and CDR2 (germline): LNHNV, YYDKDF (reference sequence). The V and J ends lost 9 bases and 5 bases, in that order; junction bases with no gene match: 10. The CDR3 has 15 amino acids. The CDR3 nucleotides read TGTGCCACGCACGGGACAGGGGACCTTGATCAGCCCCAGCATTTT. It encodes CATHGTGDLDQPQHF.

The chain employs TRBV2 and TRBJ2-1, with 12 bases identical to TRBD2. Germline V gene sequence: CDR1 SNHLY, CDR2 FYNNEI. The CDR3 sequence is 17 residues long. V shed 2 bases, J shed 0 bases, and the junction held 2 bases outside the gene matches. The CDR3: CASSETTSGSSYNEQFF. The CDR3 bases are TGTGCCAGCAGTGAAACGACTAGCGGGAGCTCCTACAATGAGCAGTTCTTC.

V and J are TRBV6-5 and TRBJ1-6; TRBD1 aligns across 7 bases. Per germline, CDR1 MNHEY and CDR2 SVGAGI. The CDR3 is 14 residues long. Germline trimming cut 6 bases from V and 7 bases from J; bases unmatched to any gene: 6. The CDR3, as DNA: TGTGCCAGCAGGCCTCCGGGACAGAATTCACCCCTCCACTTT. It encodes CASRPPGQNSPLHF.

The V gene is TRBV11-2, the J gene TRBJ2-2; no clear D gene. This CDR3 region has 13 residues. With 7 bases removed from V and 6 bases from J, the gap between germline ends came to 12 bases. The V gene's germline CDR1 is SGHAT and CDR2 FQNNGV. CDR3 region: CASTLVLPGELFF. The CDR3 coding sequence is TGTGCCAGCACCCTAGTCCTCCCCGGGGAGCTGTTTTTT.

The chain has TRBV5-1 and TRBJ2-7; 7 positions match TRBD1. The CDR3 contains 15 residues. Germline V gene sequence: CDR1 SGHRS, CDR2 YFSETQ. The junction had 11 bases not matched to a gene; V was cut back by 7 bases and J by 1 base. CDR3 DNA sequence: TGCGCCAGCTATACTGGCGACAGGGTATCCTACGAGCAGTACTTC. Translation gives CASYTGDRVSYEQYF. The full variable domain, with the rest looked up from reference TRBV5-1 and TRBJ2-7, is KAGVTQTPRYLIKTRGQQVTLSCSPISGHRSVSWYQQTPGQGLQFLFEYFSETQRNKGNFPGRFSGRQFSNSRSEMNVSTLELGDSALYLCASYTGDRVSYEQYFGPGTRLTVT.

The CDR3 loop reads CSVETGPIYGYTF. CDR3 coding DNA: TGCAGCGTTGAAACAGGGCCGATCTATGGCTACACCTTC. This chain links TRBV29-1 with TRBJ1-2; D may be TRBD1 (6 bases). Germline CDR1 is SQVTM and CDR2 is ANQGSEA. The CDR3 is 13 amino acids. Trimming removed 2 bases from V and 4 bases from J, with 11 bases in between.

The genes are TRBV21-1 and TRBJ2-7; the DNA was not compared with TRBD1, the D call given in the table. TRBV21-1 is assigned pseudogene status. The CDR3 is made up of 17 amino acids. The CDR3 is CASSKVYVLPLGDEQYF. CDR3 bases: TGTGCCAGCAGCAAAGTCTATGTACTGCCATTAGGGGACGAGCAGTACTTC.

The chain's CDR3 is CASSATGEQPQHF. CDR3 coding DNA: TGTGCCAGCAGTGCAACAGGGGAACAGCCCCAGCATTTT. This sequence joins TRBV6-6 and TRBJ1-5, with 7 positions matching TRBD1. The length of the CDR3 is 13 residues. J was trimmed by 7 bases and V by 5 bases; bases with no gene match: 5. CDR1 and CDR2 from the germline V gene are MNHNY and SVGAGI (reference sequence).

The V and J genes are TRBV6-5 and TRBJ1-5; 8 bases are shared with TRBD1. The J segment lost 7 bases and the V segment lost 6 bases, leaving 8 bases of the junction unmatched. Looked up from germline, CDR1 is MNHEY and CDR2 is SVGAGI. The CDR3 runs 14 residues. CDR3 sequence reads: CASRTGQAHQPQHF. The CDR3 nucleotides read TGTGCCAGCAGAACGGGACAGGCTCACCAGCCCCAGCATTTT.

V and J are TRBV29-1 and TRBJ1-2; 10 bases match TRBD1. CDR1 is SQVTM, CDR2 ANQGSEA, per germline. V shed 5 bases and J 8 bases; nucleotides not matched to a gene: 8. This CDR3 comprises 13 residues. CDR3 sequence reads: CSVRQGASGGYTF. CDR3 nucleotide sequence: TGCAGCGTTAGACAGGGGGCTTCGGGGGGCTACACCTTC.